This entry features one T cell receptor beta chain sequence. As yet, its antigen is unknown. The data stem from a study of beta chain features in type 1 diabetes. General study results and limits: The similarity of naive, central memory and Treg TCRB repertoires appeared greater among patients than among healthy donors.

V shed 4 bases and J shed 5 bases, with 15 bases lying between them. Germline assignment: CDR1 LNHDA and CDR2 SQIVND (reference sequence). The CDR3 is 15 residues long. The study reverse transcribed the entire isolated RNA, so it sequenced expressed TCRB transcripts. Reads from naive, central memory and regulatory T cell samples averaged roughly 3.6 million. This table comes from immunoSEQ multiplex PCR, and its TCRdb copy is limited to in-frame clones, with some not included. This sample yields around 300,000 clones, of which roughly 9.6% are seen a single time; about 0.015% belongs to the top ten. Central memory, naive, regulatory and stem cell-like memory CD4+ cells were sorted by CD45RO/CCR7/CD25/CD127/CD95/CD27. Purity (above 95%) was reached by all sorted populations.

The sample comprised naive CD4+ T cells from blood. The sequence derives from a woman aged 30 to 39 in good health. This chain uses TRBV19 with TRBJ1-5; D not resolved. The DNA for the CDR3 is TGTGCCAGTAGTAGGGCGCGGGAGGGCGATCAGCCCCAGCATTTT. This encodes CASSRAREGDQPQHF.